Listed below are T cell receptor beta chains from one sample, sequenced in a study of cytomegalovirus exposure and HLA in healthy donors. The method was immunoSEQ multiplex PCR; TCRdb's version includes in-frame clones alone and lacks a portion of them. The table has some 140,000 clones, roughly 90% seen once. The sequencing sample was made of PBMCs. These receptors all stem from a man between 18 and 29 years old in good health and CMV-seronegative. The CDR3 runs from the conserved cysteine through the conserved F or W. The D gene is left open where the match is weak. Size is omitted from some rows. Given values are once, few, many or a class for expanded clones.

CASSPDISYEQYF,TGTGCCAGCAGCCCGGACATCTCCTACGAGCAGTACTTC,.,.,TRBJ2-7,TRBV6-6
CASSRPPGDPGNTIYF,TGTGCCAGCAGCCGTCCACCAGGGGATCCTGGAAACACCATATATTTT,.,.,TRBJ1-3,TRBV7-2
CASSFRGQVWGLNTEAFF,TGTGCCAGCAGTTTCCGAGGACAGGTTTGGGGTTTGAACACTGAAGCTTTCTTT,.,TRBD1,TRBJ1-1,TRBV2
CSVEGGRGADTQYF,TGCAGCGTTGAGGGCGGCAGGGGAGCGGATACGCAGTATTTT,few,.,TRBJ2-3,TRBV29-1
CASSEYQDSNQPQHF,TGTGCCAGCAGTGAATATCAGGATAGCAATCAGCCCCAGCATTTT,.,.,TRBJ1-5,TRBV25-1
CASSLGLAGAYEQYF,TGTGCCAGCAGTTTAGGACTAGCGGGAGCCTACGAGCAGTACTTC,.,TRBD2,TRBJ2-7,TRBV28
CASSLYITREGSYNSPLHF,TGTGCCAGCAGTTTATATATTACCCGGGAGGGCTCCTATAATTCACCCCTCCACTTT,.,.,TRBJ1-6,TRBV27
CASSQDPQSQGYGYTF,TGCGCCAGCAGCCAAGATCCCCAATCTCAGGGCTATGGCTACACCTTC,.,.,TRBJ1-2,TRBV4-3
CASSLGGGLAGRTDTQYF,TGTGCCAGCAGCTTGGGGGGTGGGCTAGCGGGTCGCACAGATACGCAGTATTTT,.,TRBD2,TRBJ2-3,TRBV5-4
CASSLRSASGDGYTF,TGTGCCAGCAGTTTAAGGTCCGCCTCGGGGGATGGCTACACCTTC,few,.,TRBJ1-2,TRBV27
CASSPARTSGAAGPTSPYEQYF,TGTGCCAGCTCACCAGCAAGGACTAGCGGGGCAGCAGGGCCGACCAGCCCCTACGAGCAGTACTTC,.,TRBD2,TRBJ2-7,TRBV18
CASSRQGDNQPQHF,TGCGCCAGCAGCCGTCAGGGGGACAATCAGCCCCAGCATTTT,.,TRBD1,TRBJ1-5,TRBV4-1
CASSYGRGRDQPQHF,TGTGCCAGCAGTTACGGTCGCGGTCGAGACCAGCCCCAGCATTTT,.,.,TRBJ1-5,TRBV6-5
CATRRGPDTEAFF,TGTGCTACTCGGCGGGGGCCGGACACTGAAGCTTTCTTT,.,.,TRBJ1-1,TRBV10-3
CASSPATSYNEQFF,TGTGCCAGCAGCCCCGCGACTTCCTACAATGAGCAGTTCTTC,.,.,TRBJ2-1,TRBV5-4
CASSRGQTNSYEQYF,TGTGCCAGCAGTCGCGGACAGACCAACTCCTACGAGCAGTACTTC,once,.,TRBJ2-7,TRBV6-6
CASSLEDRNYGYTF,TGCGCCAGCAGCTTGGAGGACAGGAACTATGGCTACACCTTC,once,TRBD1,TRBJ1-2,TRBV5-1
CASSLQREYNEQFF,TGTGCCAGCAGCTTACAACGGGAGTACAATGAGCAGTTCTTC,.,.,TRBJ2-1,TRBV7-2